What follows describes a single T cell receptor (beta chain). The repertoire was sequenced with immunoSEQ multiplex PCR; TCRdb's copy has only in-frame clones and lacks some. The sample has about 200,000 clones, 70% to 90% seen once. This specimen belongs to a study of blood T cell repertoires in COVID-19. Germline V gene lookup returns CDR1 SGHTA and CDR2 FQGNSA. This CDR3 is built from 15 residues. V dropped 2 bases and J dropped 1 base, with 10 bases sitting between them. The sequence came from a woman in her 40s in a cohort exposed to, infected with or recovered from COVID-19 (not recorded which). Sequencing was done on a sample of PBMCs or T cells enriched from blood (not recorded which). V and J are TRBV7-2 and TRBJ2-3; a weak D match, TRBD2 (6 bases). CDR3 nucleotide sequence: TGTGCCAGCAGCTTACACGGGGGTGGCACAGATACGCAGTATTTT. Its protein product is CASSLHGGGTDTQYF.